Given below is one TCR beta chain in context. Germline values: CDR1 SGHRS, CDR2 YFSETQ. The CDR3 sequence is 12 residues long. V was trimmed by 4 bases and J by 4 bases, leaving 6 bases between them. This record comes from a study of patients and donors after allogeneic stem cell transplantation. TCRdb itself ran the RT-PCR reads through MiXCR, one entry per CDR3 protein. Of 150,000 to 250,000 distinct CDR3 sequences listed, 41% were seen once; the top ten hold 33%. The origin of this receptor is a human donor who was either an allogeneic HSCT recipient or a stem cell or donor lymphocyte infusion donor (not recorded which). It is not recorded whose cells these are; they may come from a transplant donor. Material: blood, either unsorted or a sorted T cell fraction (not recorded which). V usage is TRBV5-1 and J usage is TRBJ2-1; D unclear. In DNA form, the CDR3 reads TGCGCCAGCAGCGTGTCGTACAATGAGCAGTTCTTC. It yields the protein CASSVSYNEQFF.